This T cell receptor (beta chain) was sequenced during a study of T cell responses to AZD1222 COVID-19 vaccine. V lost 3 bases, J lost 7 bases, and 16 bases lay in between. Germline V lookup: CDR1 LNHDA, CDR2 SQIVND (reference sequence). CDR3 length: 14 amino acids. Overall study results and limits: Across the whole spike, CD4 TCRs peaked at regions 160-218 and 743-854. The study found Spike-specific TCR breadth and depth rose after two AZD1222 doses. Variant regions that are unmutated are reportedly the target of nearly half of spike-specific TCRs.

The method was immunoSEQ multiplex PCR; TCRdb's version includes in-frame clones alone and lacks a portion of them. The sample comprises approximately 190,000 clones, about 89% of which are singletons, and 2.5% to 3% rests with the top ten. To note about this clone: Its antigen remains unknown.

The origin of this receptor is an adult in good health. This material consisted of peripheral blood, taken on day 0 of MenACWY control vaccination. The rearrangement joins TRBV19 to TRBJ2-7, with D perhaps TRBD1 (5 bases). CDR3 sequence (DNA): TGTGCCAGTAGTATGAATCCTAGTCCAGGGGAGCAGTACTTC. This codes for CASSMNPSPGEQYF.